One sample yielded the 16 T cell receptor beta chains listed below, sequenced in a study of early T cells in non-severe SARS-CoV-2 infection. TCRdb recomputed calls from the 5' RACE reads with MiXCR, one row per CDR3 protein. The sample lists 45,000 to 75,000 distinct CDR3 sequences; roughly 12% were seen once. The sample taken for sequencing was whole blood. These receptors were collected from an adult who was a healthcare worker with PCR-confirmed SARS-CoV-2 infection or an uninfected control (not recorded which).

The chain couples TRBV29-1 to TRBJ1-1, with D perhaps matching TRBD1 (5 bases). With 0 bases removed from V and 2 bases from J, the gap between germline ends came to 16 bases. CDR1 is SQVTM and CDR2 is ANQGSEA in the germline V gene. The CDR3 extends over 16 amino acids. The CDR3 spells CSVEDWQGGSNTEAFF. The CDR3 nucleotides are TGCAGCGTTGAAGATTGGCAGGGAGGAAGCAACACTGAAGCTTTCTTT.

J is TRBJ1-1 and V is TRBV10-1; D ambiguous. Per the germline V gene, CDR1 is WNHNN and CDR2 is SYGVQD (reference sequence). CDR3 length equals 13 residues. Trimming shortened V by 6 bases and J by 5 bases, and 13 bases separated the two germline ends. The DNA of the CDR3 is TGCGCCAGCAGGGAGAATTTAGGTACTGAAGCTTTCTTT. The encoded protein is CASRENLGTEAFF.

In its sample, this clonotype was seen many times. This sequence joins TRBV14 and TRBJ2-5; D is perhaps TRBD1 (6 bases). The CDR3 loop spans 14 amino acids. Germline CDR1 reads SGHDN; CDR2 reads FVKESK. The V end lost 4 bases, the J end lost 4 bases, and 13 bases lay between the germline ends. The CDR3: CASSLRKGVETQYF. CDR3 coding DNA: TGTGCCAGCAGCCTACGTAAGGGGGTAGAGACCCAGTACTTC.

The chain recombines TRBV27 with TRBJ2-7; no firm D call. CDR3 length equals 16 residues. V lost 0 bases and J lost 3, with 15 bases in between. Germline loops: CDR1 MNHEY, CDR2 SMNVEV (reference sequence). The CDR3 sequence is CASSLSLGRAFYEQYF. Written as DNA, the CDR3 is TGTGCCAGCAGTTTATCGTTAGGAAGGGCTTTCTACGAGCAGTACTTC.

With regard to this clonotype: The junction departs from the called germline gene at one end, perhaps through a read error. The chain has TRBV7-2 and TRBJ2-3, with 11 positions matching TRBD2. Per the germline V gene, CDR1 is SGHTA and CDR2 is FQGNSA. The CDR3 is 15 residues long. In DNA form, the CDR3 reads TGTGTCAGCAGCCACCATAGCGGGGGGGCAGATACGCAGTATTTT. Its translation: CVSSHHSGGADTQYF.

This clonotype was seen a few times. This rearrangement joins TRBV29-1 to TRBJ2-1; D is possibly TRBD1 or TRBD2 (6 bases each). The V and J ends lost 7 bases and 8 bases respectively, with 21 bases between them. Germline assignment: CDR1 SQVTM and CDR2 ANQGSEA. This CDR3 region has 14 residues. The CDR3 bases are TGCAGCGCTCAAGGGGGGCAGGGTGTAGATGAGCAGTTCTTC. Translation: CSAQGGQGVDEQFF.

The CDR3 DNA is TGTGCCAGCAGCTTAGAAGCAGCCACAGATACGCAGTATTTT. Protein sequence: CASSLEAATDTQYF. The chain carries TRBV11-1 and TRBJ2-3; no definite D call. The length of the CDR3 is 14 residues. V lost 1 base, J lost 2 bases, and 7 bases lay in between. Looked up from germline, CDR1 is SGHAT and CDR2 is FQDESV (reference sequence).

This clonotype appeared many times. The chain employs TRBV2 and TRBJ2-1, with D tentatively TRBD2 (6 bases). CDR1 is SNHLY and CDR2 is FYNNEI in the germline V gene. V lost 7 bases, J lost 1 base, and 8 bases lay in between. The CDR3 is 13 amino acids. The chain's CDR3 is CASTTRSYNEQFF. CDR3 DNA sequence: TGTGCCAGCACGACTAGATCCTACAATGAGCAGTTCTTC.

The J gene is TRBJ2-7, the V gene TRBV7-8; D possibly corresponds to TRBD1 (5 bases). Germline values: CDR1 SGHVS, CDR2 FQNEAQ. The CDR3 totals 13 residues. The ends were cut back, 0 bases at V and 4 bases at J, with 7 bases in the middle. CDR3 sequence (DNA): TGTGCCAGCAGCTTAGCCAGGGAATACGAGCAGTACTTC. This sequence encodes CASSLAREYEQYF.

CDR3 DNA sequence: TGTGCCAGCAGCTTGTATTCGAGGGGTCCTAGCACAGATACGCAGTATTTT. Translated: CASSLYSRGPSTDTQYF. The V gene is TRBV5-5, the J gene TRBJ2-3; D is possibly TRBD1 or TRBD2 (5 bases each). V was cut by 1 base and J by 0 bases, with 15 bases left in between. The CDR3 length is 17 residues. Germline-derived CDR1 and CDR2 are SGHKS and YYEKEE (reference sequence). The whole variable domain, filled in from reference TRBV5-5 and TRBJ2-3, reads DAGVTQSPTHLIKTRGQQVTLRCSPISGHKSVSWYQQVLGQGPQFIFQYYEKEERGRGNFPDRFSARQFPNYSSELNVNALLLGDSALYLCASSLYSRGPSTDTQYFGPGTRLTVL.

The chain links TRBV5-6 to TRBJ1-6; TRBD1 agrees at 7 bases. V was pared by 5 bases and J by 6 bases, with 5 bases of the junction left unmatched. This CDR3 is built from 14 residues. Germline V gene data show CDR1 as SGHDT and CDR2 as YYEEEE. CDR3: CASRYRGLNSPLHF. In DNA, the CDR3 is TGTGCCAGCAGGTACAGGGGCCTTAATTCACCCCTCCACTTT.

This clonotype was recorded a few times. This rearrangement joins TRBV5-1 to TRBJ2-5, with a possible D match to TRBD1 (6 bases). The germline CDR1 and CDR2 sequences are SGHRS and YFSETQ. V lost 1 base, J lost 5 bases, and 18 bases lay in between. The CDR3 contains 16 residues. CDR3 sequence reads: CASSLWNREIGETQYF. DNA for the CDR3: TGCGCCAGCAGCTTGTGGAACAGGGAGATTGGGGAGACCCAGTACTTC.

Remarks on this clonotype: Its ends do not fully match the called genes, so a read error is possible. The V call is TRBV7-2, the J call TRBJ2-3, with 8 positions matching TRBD2. Germline V gives CDR1 SGHTA, CDR2 FQGNSA. This CDR3 has 17 amino acids. The CDR3 protein is CASSLAGTIASLDTQYF. CDR3 sequence (DNA): TGTGCGAGCAGCTTAGCGGGGACCATCGCAAGCCTGGATACGCAGTATTTT.

This clonotype was found many times. This chain joins TRBV29-1 and TRBJ2-1; D is ambiguous. The CDR3 contains 16 residues. V lost 6 bases and J lost 0, with 18 bases in between. Germline V gene data show CDR1 as SQVTM and CDR2 as ANQGSEA. In nucleotides, the CDR3 is TGCAGCGTGGCCCCCCGCAGAGATCGCTCCTACAATGAGCAGTTCTTC. Protein: CSVAPRRDRSYNEQFF.

This clonotype was counted only a few times. The CDR3 is CSVDLGPDSGTEAFF. CDR3 bases: TGCAGCGTTGATCTGGGACCTGACTCGGGGACTGAAGCTTTCTTT. The chain combines TRBV29-1 with TRBJ1-1, with a weak D call TRBD1 (5 bases). The CDR3 is made up of 15 amino acids. V lost 3 bases to trimming and J lost 5 bases, with 19 bases between them. Germline V lookup: CDR1 SQVTM, CDR2 ANQGSEA.

This clonotype came up many times. The chain employs TRBV3-1 and TRBJ2-5; TRBD1 is a possible D gene (5 bases). Trimming cost V 3 bases and J 3 bases, with 5 bases left between them. The CDR3 extends over 12 amino acids. The germline V gene encodes CDR1 LGHDT and CDR2 YNNKEL (reference sequence). The CDR3 loop reads CASSQTEETQYF. Here the CDR3 DNA reads TGTGCCAGCAGCCAGACAGAAGAGACCCAGTACTTC.